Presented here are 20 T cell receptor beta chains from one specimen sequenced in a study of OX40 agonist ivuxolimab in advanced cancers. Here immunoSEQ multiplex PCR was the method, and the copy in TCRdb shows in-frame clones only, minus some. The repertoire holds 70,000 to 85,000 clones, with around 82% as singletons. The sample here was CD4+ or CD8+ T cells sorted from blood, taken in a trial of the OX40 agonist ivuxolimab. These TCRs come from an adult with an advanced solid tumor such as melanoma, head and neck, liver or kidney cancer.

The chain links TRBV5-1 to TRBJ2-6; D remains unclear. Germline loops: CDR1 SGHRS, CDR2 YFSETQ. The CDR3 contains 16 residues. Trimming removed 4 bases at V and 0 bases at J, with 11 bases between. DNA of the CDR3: TGCGCCAGCAGCCCGAGCCAGTCCTCTGGGGCCAACGTCCTGACTTTC. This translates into CASSPSQSSGANVLTF. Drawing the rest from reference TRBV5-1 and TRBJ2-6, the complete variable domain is KAGVTQTPRYLIKTRGQQVTLSCSPISGHRSVSWYQQTPGQGLQFLFEYFSETQRNKGNFPGRFSGRQFSNSRSEMNVSTLELGDSALYLCASSPSQSSGANVLTFGAGSRLTVL.

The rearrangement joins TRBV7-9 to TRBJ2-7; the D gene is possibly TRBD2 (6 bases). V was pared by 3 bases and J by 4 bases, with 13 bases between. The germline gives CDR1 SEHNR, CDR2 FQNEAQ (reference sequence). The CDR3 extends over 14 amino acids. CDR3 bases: TGTGCCAGCAGCTTTCTTGCGGGGCGATACGAGCAGTACTTC. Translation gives CASSFLAGRYEQYF.

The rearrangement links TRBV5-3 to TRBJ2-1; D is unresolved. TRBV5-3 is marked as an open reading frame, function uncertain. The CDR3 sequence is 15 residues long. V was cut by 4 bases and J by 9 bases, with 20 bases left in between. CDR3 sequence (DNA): TGTGCCAGAAGCCGTAGTGTAACGCGGAAGGCTGAGCAGTTCTTC. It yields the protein CARSRSVTRKAEQFF.

CDR3 nucleotides: TGTGCCAGTAGTATAGATAGGATCCTGAATGAGCAGTTCTTC. It yields the protein CASSIDRILNEQFF. The chain uses TRBV19 and TRBJ2-1; no firm D call. Looked up from germline, CDR1 is LNHDA and CDR2 is SQIVND (reference sequence). V was clipped by 0 bases and J by 7 bases, with 10 bases between them. The CDR3 runs to 14 residues.

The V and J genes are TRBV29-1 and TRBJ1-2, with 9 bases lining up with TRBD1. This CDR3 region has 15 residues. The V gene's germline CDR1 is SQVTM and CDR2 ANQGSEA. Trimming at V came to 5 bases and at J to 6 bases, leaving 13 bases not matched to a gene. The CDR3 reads CSVRDRAGKTDGYTF. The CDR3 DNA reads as TGCAGCGTTCGGGACAGGGCGGGGAAAACTGATGGCTACACCTTC.

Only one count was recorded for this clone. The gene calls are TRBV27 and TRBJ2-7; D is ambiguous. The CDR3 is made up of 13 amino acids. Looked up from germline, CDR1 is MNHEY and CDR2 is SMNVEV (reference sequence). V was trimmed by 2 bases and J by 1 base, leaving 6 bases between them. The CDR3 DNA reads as TGTGCCAGCAGTTTAGTAGCTTCCTACGAGCAGTACTTC. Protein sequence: CASSLVASYEQYF.

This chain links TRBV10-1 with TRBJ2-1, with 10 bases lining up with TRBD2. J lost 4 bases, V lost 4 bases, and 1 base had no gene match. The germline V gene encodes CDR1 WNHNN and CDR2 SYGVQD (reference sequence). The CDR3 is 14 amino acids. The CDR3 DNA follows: TGCGCCAGCAGTGCTAGCGGGAGTTACAATGAGCAGTTCTTC. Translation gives CASSASGSYNEQFF.

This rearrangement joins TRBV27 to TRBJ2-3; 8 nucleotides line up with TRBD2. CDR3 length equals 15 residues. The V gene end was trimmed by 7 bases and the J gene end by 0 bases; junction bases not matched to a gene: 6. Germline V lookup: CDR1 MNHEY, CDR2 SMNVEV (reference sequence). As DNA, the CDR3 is TGTGCCAGCATGAGCGGGGGCACTAGCACAGATACGCAGTATTTT. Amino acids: CASMSGGTSTDTQYF.

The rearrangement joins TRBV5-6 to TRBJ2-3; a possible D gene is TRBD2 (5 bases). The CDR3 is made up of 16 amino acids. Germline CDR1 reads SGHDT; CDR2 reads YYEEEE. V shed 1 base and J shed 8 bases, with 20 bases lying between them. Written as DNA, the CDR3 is TGTGCCAGCAGCTTGACTAGTCAGCCGGTAATTGGTACGCAGTATTTT. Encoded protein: CASSLTSQPVIGTQYF.

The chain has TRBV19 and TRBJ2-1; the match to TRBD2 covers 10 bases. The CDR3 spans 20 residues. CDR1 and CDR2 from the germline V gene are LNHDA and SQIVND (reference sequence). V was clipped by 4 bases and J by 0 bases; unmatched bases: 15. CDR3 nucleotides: TGTGCCAGTAGTAGACAACCTAGCGGGAGAAAGGGAAGCTCCTACAATGAGCAGTTCTTC. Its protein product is CASSRQPSGRKGSSYNEQFF.

For the CDR3, the DNA is TGTGCCATCAGTGAATTACAGGGGGCGAGGGATGAAGCTTTCTTT. The encoded protein is CAISELQGARDEAFF. The genes are TRBV10-3 and TRBJ1-1; 9 bases agree with TRBD1. The CDR3 extends over 15 amino acids. With 3 bases clipped from V and 7 bases from J, the junction kept 9 bases outside the gene matches. Germline CDR1 is ENHRY and CDR2 is SYGVKD.

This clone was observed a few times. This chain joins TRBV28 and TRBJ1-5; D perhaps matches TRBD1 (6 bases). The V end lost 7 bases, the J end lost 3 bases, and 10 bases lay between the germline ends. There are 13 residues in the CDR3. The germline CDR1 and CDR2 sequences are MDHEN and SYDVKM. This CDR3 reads CASIRDNNQPQHF. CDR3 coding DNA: TGTGCCAGCATCCGGGACAACAATCAGCCCCAGCATTTT.

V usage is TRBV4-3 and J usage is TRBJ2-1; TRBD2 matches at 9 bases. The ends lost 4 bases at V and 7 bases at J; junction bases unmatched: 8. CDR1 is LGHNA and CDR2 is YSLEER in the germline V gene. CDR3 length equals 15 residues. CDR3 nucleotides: TGCGCCAGCAGCCGCGCGGGGGGGCCGGGGAATGAGCAGTTCTTC. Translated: CASSRAGGPGNEQFF.

The CDR3 region has the DNA TGTGCCAGTAAAACGGGAATGAACACTGAAGCTTTCTTT. This codes for CASKTGMNTEAFF. This chain uses TRBV19 with TRBJ1-1; D uncertain. This CDR3 contains 13 residues. V lost 7 bases and J 0 bases, leaving 9 bases between the germline ends. CDR1 is LNHDA, CDR2 SQIVND, per germline (reference sequence).

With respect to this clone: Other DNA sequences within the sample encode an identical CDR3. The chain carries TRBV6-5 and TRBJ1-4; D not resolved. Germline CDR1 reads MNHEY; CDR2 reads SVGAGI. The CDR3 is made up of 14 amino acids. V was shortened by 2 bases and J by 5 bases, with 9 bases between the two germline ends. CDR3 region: CASSYGQHNEKLFF. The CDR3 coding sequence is TGTGCCAGCAGTTACGGGCAGCACAATGAAAAACTGTTTTTT.

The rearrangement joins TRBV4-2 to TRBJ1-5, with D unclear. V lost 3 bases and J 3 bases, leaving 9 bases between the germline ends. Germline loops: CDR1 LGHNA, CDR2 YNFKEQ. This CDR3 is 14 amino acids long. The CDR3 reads CASSHGQFNQPQHF. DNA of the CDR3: TGTGCCAGCAGCCACGGGCAGTTCAATCAGCCCCAGCATTTT.

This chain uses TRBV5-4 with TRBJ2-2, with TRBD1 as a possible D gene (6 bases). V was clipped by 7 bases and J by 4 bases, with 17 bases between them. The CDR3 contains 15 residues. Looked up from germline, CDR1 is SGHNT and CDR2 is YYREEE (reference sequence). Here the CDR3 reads CASARTDYPTGELFF. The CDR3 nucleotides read TGTGCCAGCGCCCGGACAGACTACCCCACCGGGGAGCTGTTTTTT.

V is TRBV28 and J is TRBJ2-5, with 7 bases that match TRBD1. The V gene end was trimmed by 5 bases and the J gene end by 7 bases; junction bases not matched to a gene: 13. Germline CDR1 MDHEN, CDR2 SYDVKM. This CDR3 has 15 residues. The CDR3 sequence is CASSGEPRGRGTQYF. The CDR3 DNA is TGTGCCAGCAGTGGGGAACCTAGGGGGCGCGGGACCCAGTACTTC.

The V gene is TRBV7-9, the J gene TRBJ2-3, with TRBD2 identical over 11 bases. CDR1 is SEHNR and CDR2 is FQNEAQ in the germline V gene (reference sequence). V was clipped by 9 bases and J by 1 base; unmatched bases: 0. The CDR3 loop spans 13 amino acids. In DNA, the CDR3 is TGTGCCAGGGGACTAGCGGGCACAGATACGCAGTATTTT. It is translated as CARGLAGTDTQYF.

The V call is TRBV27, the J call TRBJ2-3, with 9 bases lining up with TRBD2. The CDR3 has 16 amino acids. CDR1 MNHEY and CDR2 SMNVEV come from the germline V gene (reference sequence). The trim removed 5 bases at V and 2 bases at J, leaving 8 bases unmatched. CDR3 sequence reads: CASSKGTSKYTDTQYF. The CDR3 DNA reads TGTGCCAGCAGTAAGGGGACTAGCAAATACACAGATACGCAGTATTTT.